The 6 T cell receptor beta chains below all came from one sample that was sequenced in a study of OX40 agonist ivuxolimab in advanced cancers. Profiled with immunoSEQ multiplex PCR; TCRdb holds only in-frame clones, not every one. The table has some 43,000 clones, approximately 84% seen once. This specimen consisted of CD4+ or CD8+ T cells sorted from blood, obtained in a trial of the OX40 agonist ivuxolimab. The receptors stem from an adult with an advanced solid tumor such as melanoma, head and neck, liver or kidney cancer.

This clone was counted only a few times. CDR3 residues: CASSTASGEQYF. CDR3 nucleotide sequence: TGCGCCAGCAGCACAGCGTCGGGGGAGCAGTACTTC. The V and J genes are TRBV10-2 and TRBJ2-7, with D maybe TRBD2 (5 bases). CDR3 length: 12 residues. Germline CDR1 is WSHSY and CDR2 is SAAADI. Trimming pared 6 bases from V and 7 bases from J, leaving 13 bases between.

The chain employs TRBV2 and TRBJ1-2, with 8 bases lining up with TRBD1. The junction had 10 bases not matched to a gene; V was cut back by 8 bases and J by 5 bases. Germline lookup yields CDR1 SNHLY and CDR2 FYNNEI. This CDR3 has 14 residues. CDR3 coding DNA: TGTGCCAGCGGCGGGACAGGACTTCGGTATGGCTACACCTTC. It codes for CASGGTGLRYGYTF.

The chain is built from TRBV21-1 and TRBJ1-1. TRBV21-1 counts as a pseudogene. The CDR3 is 12 amino acids. The CDR3 region has the DNA TGTGCCAGCAGCCCCCTGAACACTGAAGCTTTCTTT. Its protein is CASSPLNTEAFF.

The rearrangement joins TRBV5-6 to TRBJ1-1; TRBD1 might be the D (5 bases). The V and J ends lost 4 bases and 4 bases respectively, with 14 bases between them. This CDR3 has 14 residues. CDR1 is SGHDT and CDR2 is YYEEEE in the germline V gene. The DNA for the CDR3 is TGTGCCAGCAGCCCCCGAGGGGTTGGCACTGAAGCTTTCTTT. Translation gives CASSPRGVGTEAFF.

The chain has TRBV13 and TRBJ2-1, with TRBD2 matching 10 bases. Germline V CDR1 and CDR2: PRHDT, FYEKMQ (reference sequence). The V and J ends lost 5 bases and 9 bases, in that order; junction bases with no gene match: 13. This CDR3 has 16 residues. CDR3 region: CASSPSGRVLNGEQFF. The CDR3, as DNA: TGTGCCAGCAGCCCTAGCGGGAGAGTTTTAAACGGTGAGCAGTTCTTC.

The table lists this clone with a count of one. The chain combines TRBV2 with TRBJ1-6, with D maybe TRBD1 (5 bases). The CDR3 totals 14 residues. Germline V gene lookup returns CDR1 SNHLY and CDR2 FYNNEI. Trimming cost V 4 bases and J 7 bases, with 11 bases left between them. The CDR3 DNA is TGTGCCAGCAGTGGGGGGGGTATCAATTCACCCCTCCACTTT. Translated: CASSGGGINSPLHF.